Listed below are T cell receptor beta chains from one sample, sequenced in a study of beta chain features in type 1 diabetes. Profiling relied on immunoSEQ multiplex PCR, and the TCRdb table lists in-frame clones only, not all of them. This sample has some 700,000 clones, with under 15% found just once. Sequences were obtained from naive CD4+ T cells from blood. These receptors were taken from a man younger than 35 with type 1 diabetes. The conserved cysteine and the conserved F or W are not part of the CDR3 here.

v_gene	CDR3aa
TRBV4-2	ASSQAGGEDYGYT
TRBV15	ATSRTPAVDRAYEQY
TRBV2	ASTPFLSRGTEAF
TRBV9	ASSPRTGVTYEQY
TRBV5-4	ASSLADQNPLYGYT
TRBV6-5	ASSGSGNTIY
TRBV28	ASSIRAHEGTQY
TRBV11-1	ASSSGGRVTEAF
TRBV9	ASSVGAGMNTEAF
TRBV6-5	ASRGQFNSPLH
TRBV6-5	STGGSSYNEQF
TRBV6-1	ASSPRQEQETQY
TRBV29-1	SVGRGTGIYEQY
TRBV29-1	SVEDRDRVGTEAF
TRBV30	AWSVVRTGISGANVLT
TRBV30	AWRIVGIQY
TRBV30	AWGTGNQPQH
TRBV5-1	ASSLGSNSPLH
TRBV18	ASSPPSESNTEAF
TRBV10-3	AISEQGWNSNQPQH
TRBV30	AWSKRVSGELF
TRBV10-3	AISEGDRGYQPQH
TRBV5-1	ASSLEFTDNYGYT
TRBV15	ATSKNRVLIDQPQH
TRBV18	ASSPQSGGNEKLF
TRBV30	ASTVGAGNTIY
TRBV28	ASSLSGIPSTDTQY
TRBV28	ASSQTGYEQY
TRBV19	ASSIQGNYEQY
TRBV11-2	ASSLGSEAF
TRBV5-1	ASSIGGDRGFPGELF
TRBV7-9	ASSSGDRAGANVLT
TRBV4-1	ASSLDGAGVGISSGYT
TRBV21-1	ASSKEGRASRPTDTQY
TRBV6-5	ASSYSRSPGY
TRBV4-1	ASSQGTQETQY
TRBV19	ASTKRTGNNSPLH
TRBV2	ASEGQARGNTIY
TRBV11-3	ASSLDPSGGAGTQY
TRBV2	ASSEGTEGADTQY
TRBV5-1	ASTSTGRETQY
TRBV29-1	SVGSETQY
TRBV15	ATSRDWGNTGNGEGQPQH
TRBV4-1	ASSNQGEVSYEQY
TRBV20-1	SGTMNTEAF
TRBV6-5	ASTQKGPGGTQY
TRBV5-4	ASSLDQVSSYEQY